These 7 T cell receptor beta chains came from one sample sequenced in a study of PD-1 blockade in classical Hodgkin lymphoma. The table came from immunoSEQ multiplex PCR; TCRdb's copy has only in-frame clones and leaves some out. Of over 85,000 clones listed, more than 80% are singletons. Brentuximab vedotin exposure varied among the patients, all of whom had relapsed after autologous stem cell transplantation. Sequencing was performed on peripheral blood mononuclear cells (PBMCs), taken before the second cycle of nivolumab. Source of these receptors: a human donor with classical Hodgkin lymphoma.

The chain combines TRBV6-5 with TRBJ2-6; no firm D call. CDR1 and CDR2 from the germline V gene are MNHEY and SVGAGI. Trimming shortened V by 0 bases and J by 4 bases, and 7 bases separated the two germline ends. The CDR3 length is 15 residues. CDR3 amino acids: CASSYSGSGANVLTF. In nucleotides, the CDR3 is TGTGCCAGCAGTTACTCGGGTTCAGGGGCCAACGTCCTGACTTTC.

This clone was found a few times. The CDR3 reads CASTPLFGNTIYF. The CDR3 coding sequence is TGCGCCAGCACTCCTCTATTCGGCAACACCATATATTTT. V gene TRBV10-2 combines with J gene TRBJ1-3; D unclear. Germline CDR1 is WSHSY and CDR2 is SAAADI. This CDR3 comprises 13 residues. Between the trimmed V and J ends, which lost 7 bases and 7 bases, there was a span of 14 bases.

CDR3 bases: TGTGCCAGCAGCCTCACCACCGGGGAGCTGTTTTTT. Its translation is CASSLTTGELFF. The chain uses TRBV5-5 and TRBJ2-2; D is undetermined. Germline CDR1 SGHKS, CDR2 YYEKEE (reference sequence). The CDR3 extends over 12 amino acids. V was shortened by 4 bases and J by 4 bases, with 5 bases between the two germline ends.

The chain employs TRBV18 and TRBJ2-2, with D unresolved. CDR3 length: 16 residues. Germline-derived CDR1 and CDR2 are KGHSH and LQKENI. V lost 4 bases to trimming and J lost 1 base, with 13 bases between them. The CDR3 coding sequence is TGTGCCAGCTCACGGAGTGGCTCCCAGAACACCGGGGAGCTGTTTTTT. As protein: CASSRSGSQNTGELFF.

The J gene is TRBJ1-5, the V gene TRBV7-8; no reliable D call. Trimming cost V 5 bases and J 0 bases, with 8 bases left between them. This CDR3 is built from 14 residues. Germline V gene lookup returns CDR1 SGHVS and CDR2 FQNEAQ. The CDR3 loop reads CASSNTDSNQPQHF. The CDR3, as DNA: TGTGCCAGCAGCAACACGGATAGCAATCAGCCCCAGCATTTT.

V usage is TRBV11-2 and J usage is TRBJ2-1; the D is unclear. Trimming took off 4 bases at V and 4 bases at J, with 20 bases between the two ends. The CDR3 contains 17 residues. Germline V gene lookup returns CDR1 SGHAT and CDR2 FQNNGV. Here the CDR3 DNA reads TGTGCCAGCAGCTATCGGGCCGTTCACGTCGTATACAATGAGCAGTTCTTC. This encodes CASSYRAVHVVYNEQFF. Full variable domain (rest looked up from reference TRBV11-2 and TRBJ2-1): EAGVAQSPRYKIIEKRQSVAFWCNPISGHATLYWYQQILGQGPKLLIQFQNNGVVDDSQLPKDRFSAERLKGVDSTLKIQPAKLEDSAVYLCASSYRAVHVVYNEQFFGPGTRLTVL.

This sequence joins TRBV7-9 and TRBJ2-5; D perhaps matches TRBD2 (6 bases). Deletions cut 4 bases from V and 4 bases from J, with 16 bases between. Germline loops: CDR1 SEHNR, CDR2 FQNEAQ (reference sequence). This CDR3 contains 15 residues. CDR3 bases: TGTGCCAGCAGCTCTACTCTCGGGGGTGGAGAGACCCAGTACTTC. This encodes CASSSTLGGGETQYF.